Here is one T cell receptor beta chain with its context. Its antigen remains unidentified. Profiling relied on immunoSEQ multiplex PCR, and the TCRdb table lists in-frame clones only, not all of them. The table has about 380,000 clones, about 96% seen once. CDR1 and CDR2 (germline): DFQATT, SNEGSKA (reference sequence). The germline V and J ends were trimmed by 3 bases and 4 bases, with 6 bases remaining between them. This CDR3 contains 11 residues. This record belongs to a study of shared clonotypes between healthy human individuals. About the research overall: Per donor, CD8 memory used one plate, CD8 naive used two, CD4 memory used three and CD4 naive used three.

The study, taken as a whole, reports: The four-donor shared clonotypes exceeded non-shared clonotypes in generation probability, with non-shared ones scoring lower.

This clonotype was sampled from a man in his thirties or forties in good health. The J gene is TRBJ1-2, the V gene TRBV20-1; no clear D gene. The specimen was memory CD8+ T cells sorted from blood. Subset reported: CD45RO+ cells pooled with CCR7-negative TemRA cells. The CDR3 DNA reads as TGCAGTGCTAGTCTCAGCTATGGCTACACCTTC. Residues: CSASLSYGYTF.